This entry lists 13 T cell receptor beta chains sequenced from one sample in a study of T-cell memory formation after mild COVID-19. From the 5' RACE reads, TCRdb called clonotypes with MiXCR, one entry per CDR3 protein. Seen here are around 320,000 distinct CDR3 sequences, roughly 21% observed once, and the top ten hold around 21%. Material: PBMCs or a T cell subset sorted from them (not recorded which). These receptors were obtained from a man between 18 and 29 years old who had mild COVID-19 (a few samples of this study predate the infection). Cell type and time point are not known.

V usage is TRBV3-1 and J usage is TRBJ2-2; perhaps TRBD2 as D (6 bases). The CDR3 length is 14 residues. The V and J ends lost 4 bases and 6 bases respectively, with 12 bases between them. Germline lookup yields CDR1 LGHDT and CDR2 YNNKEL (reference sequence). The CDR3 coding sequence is TGTGCCAGCAGCCCGTCGGGGGTGTCCGGGGAGCTGTTTTTT. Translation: CASSPSGVSGELFF.

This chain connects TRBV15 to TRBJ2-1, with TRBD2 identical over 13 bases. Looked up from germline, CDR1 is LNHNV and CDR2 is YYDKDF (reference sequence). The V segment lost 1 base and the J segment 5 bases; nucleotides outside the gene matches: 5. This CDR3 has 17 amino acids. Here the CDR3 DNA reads TGTGCCACCAGCAGAGGTGGGACTAGCGGGGTTAACAATGAGCAGTTCTTC. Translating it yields CATSRGGTSGVNNEQFF.

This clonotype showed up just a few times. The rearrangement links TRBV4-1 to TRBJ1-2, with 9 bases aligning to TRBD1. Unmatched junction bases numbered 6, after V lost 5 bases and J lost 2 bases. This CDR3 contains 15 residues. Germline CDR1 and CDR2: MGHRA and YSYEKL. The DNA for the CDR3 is TGCGCCAGCAGCTCACCCGGGACAGGGAACTATGGCTACACCTTC. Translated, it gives CASSSPGTGNYGYTF.

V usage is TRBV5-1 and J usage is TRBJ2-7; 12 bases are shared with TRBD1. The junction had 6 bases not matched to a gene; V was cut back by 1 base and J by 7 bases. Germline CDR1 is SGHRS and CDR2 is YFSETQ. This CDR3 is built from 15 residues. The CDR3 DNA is TGCGCCAGCAGCTTGAGGGACAGGGGGCCATCGGAGCAGTACTTC. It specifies CASSLRDRGPSEQYF.

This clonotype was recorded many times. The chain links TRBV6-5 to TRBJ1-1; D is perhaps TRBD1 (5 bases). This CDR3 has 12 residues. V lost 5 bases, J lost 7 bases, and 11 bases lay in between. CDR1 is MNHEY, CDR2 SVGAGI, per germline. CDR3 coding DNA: TGTGCCAGCAGTCAGGGACCCATTGAAGCTTTCTTT. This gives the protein CASSQGPIEAFF.

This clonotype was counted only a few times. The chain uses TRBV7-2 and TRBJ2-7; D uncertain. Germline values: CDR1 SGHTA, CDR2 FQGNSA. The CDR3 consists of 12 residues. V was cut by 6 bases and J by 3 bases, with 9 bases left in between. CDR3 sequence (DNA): TGTGCCAGCAGTTCTACCCACTACGAGCAGTACTTC. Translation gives CASSSTHYEQYF.

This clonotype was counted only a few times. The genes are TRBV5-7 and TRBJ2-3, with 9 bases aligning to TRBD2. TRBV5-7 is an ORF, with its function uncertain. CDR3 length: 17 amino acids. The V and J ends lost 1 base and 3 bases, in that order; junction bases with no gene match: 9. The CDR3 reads CASSLCLAGSGTDTQYF. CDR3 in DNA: TGTGCCAGCAGCTTGTGCCTAGCGGGGTCAGGTACAGATACGCAGTATTTT.

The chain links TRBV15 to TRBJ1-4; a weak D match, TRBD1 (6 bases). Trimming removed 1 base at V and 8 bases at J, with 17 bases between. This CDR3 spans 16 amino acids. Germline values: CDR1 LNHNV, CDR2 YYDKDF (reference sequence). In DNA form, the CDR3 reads TGTGCCACCAGCAGAGGAGAAACCACAGGGTTGGAAAAACTGTTTTTT. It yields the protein CATSRGETTGLEKLFF.

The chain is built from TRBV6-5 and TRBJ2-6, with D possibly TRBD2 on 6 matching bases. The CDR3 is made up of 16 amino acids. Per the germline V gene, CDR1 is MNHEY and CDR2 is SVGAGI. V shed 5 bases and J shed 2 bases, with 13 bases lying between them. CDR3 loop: CASSPHWGAGANVLTF. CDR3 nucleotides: TGTGCCAGCAGTCCCCATTGGGGGGCTGGGGCCAACGTCCTGACTTTC.

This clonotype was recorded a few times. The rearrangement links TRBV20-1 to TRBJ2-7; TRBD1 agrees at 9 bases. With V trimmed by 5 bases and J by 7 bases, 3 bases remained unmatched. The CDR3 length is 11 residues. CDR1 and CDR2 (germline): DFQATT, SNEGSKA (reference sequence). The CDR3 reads CSAPGQGEQYV. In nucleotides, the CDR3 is TGCAGTGCTCCGGGACAGGGTGAGCAGTACGTC.

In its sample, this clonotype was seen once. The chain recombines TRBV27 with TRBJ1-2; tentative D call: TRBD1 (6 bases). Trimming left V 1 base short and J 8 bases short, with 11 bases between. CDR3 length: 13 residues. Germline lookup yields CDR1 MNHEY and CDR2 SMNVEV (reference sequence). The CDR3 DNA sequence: TGTGCCAGCAGTTTATTAGCAGGGGAAGGCTACACCTTC. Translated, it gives CASSLLAGEGYTF.

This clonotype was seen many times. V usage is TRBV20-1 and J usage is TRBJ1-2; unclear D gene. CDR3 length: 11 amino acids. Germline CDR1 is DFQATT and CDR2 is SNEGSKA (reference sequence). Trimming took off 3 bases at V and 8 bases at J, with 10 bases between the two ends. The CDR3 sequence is CSASTNPGYTF. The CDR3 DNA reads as TGCAGTGCTAGTACGAACCCCGGCTACACCTTC.

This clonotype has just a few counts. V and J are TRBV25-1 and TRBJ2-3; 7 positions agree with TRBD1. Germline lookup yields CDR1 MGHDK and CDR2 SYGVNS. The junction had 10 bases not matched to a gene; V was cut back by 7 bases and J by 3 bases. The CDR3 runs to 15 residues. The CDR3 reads CASTPTGKGTDTQYF. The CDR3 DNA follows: TGTGCCAGCACTCCGACAGGGAAGGGAACAGATACGCAGTATTTT.